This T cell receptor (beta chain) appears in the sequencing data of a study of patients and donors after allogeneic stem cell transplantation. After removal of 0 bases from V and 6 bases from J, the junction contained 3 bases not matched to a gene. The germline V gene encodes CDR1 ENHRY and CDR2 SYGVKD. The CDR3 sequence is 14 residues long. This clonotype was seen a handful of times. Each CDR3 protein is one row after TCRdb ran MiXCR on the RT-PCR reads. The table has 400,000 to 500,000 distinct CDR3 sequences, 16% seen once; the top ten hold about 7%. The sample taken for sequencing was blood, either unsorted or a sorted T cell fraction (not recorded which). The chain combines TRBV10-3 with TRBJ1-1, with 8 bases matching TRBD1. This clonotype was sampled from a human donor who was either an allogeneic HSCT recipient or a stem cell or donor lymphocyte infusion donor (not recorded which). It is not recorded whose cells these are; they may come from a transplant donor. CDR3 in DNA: TGTGCCATCAGTGAGTCAGGCAGGGGGCCTGAAGCTTTCTTT. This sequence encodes CAISESGRGPEAFF.